The next 30 T cell receptor beta chains were all read from a single sample in a study of neurological immune-mediated disorders (dated by TCRdb to between 2019 and 2020). Receptor libraries were prepared by 5' RACE. The run used an Illumina HiSeq 2500. Using fastp at Q25 and MiXCR, TCRdb reprocessed the public reads and kept productive beta chains. Entries that share a CDR3 protein sequence are merged under the most common genes and DNA. The sample table records roughly 23,000 distinct CDR3 sequences; 10% of these occur just once. The ten largest clones take up roughly a fifth of the sample. The sample taken for sequencing was PBMCs. The receptors derive from an older woman with HTLV-1-associated myelopathy (HAM/TSP).

This clonotype is medium-sized by share. J is TRBJ2-1 and V is TRBV20-1; 13 nucleotides match TRBD2. This CDR3 is built from 13 residues. Germline trimming cut 8 bases from V and 8 bases from J; bases unmatched to any gene: 6. Germline CDR1 reads DFQATT; CDR2 reads SNEGSKA (reference sequence). The CDR3 sequence: CSYQLAGGYEQFF. For the CDR3, the DNA is TGCAGTTACCAACTAGCGGGGGGGTATGAGCAGTTCTTC.

This clonotype was recorded many times. The chain uses TRBV20-1 and TRBJ1-2; D possibly corresponds to TRBD1 (6 bases). The V end was cut by 2 bases, the J end by 4 bases, with 23 bases between. The CDR3 has 17 amino acids. Germline lookup yields CDR1 DFQATT and CDR2 SNEGSKA (reference sequence). In DNA form, the CDR3 reads TGCAGTGCTAGAACCAAAGTACCGGGACCGGGGGCCTATGGCTACACCTTC. It is translated as CSARTKVPGPGAYGYTF.

This clonotype was detected ten times or more. The chain joins TRBV5-1 to TRBJ2-3; D possibly corresponds to TRBD2 (5 bases). V lost 4 bases, J lost 1 base, and 13 bases lay in between. The CDR3 contains 15 residues. The germline V gene encodes CDR1 SGHRS and CDR2 YFSETQ. This chain's CDR3 is CASSGGEWGTDTQYF. CDR3 coding DNA: TGCGCCAGCAGCGGTGGGGAGTGGGGCACAGATACGCAGTATTTT.

This clonotype was recorded at least ten times. The gene calls are TRBV20-1 and TRBJ1-5; 9 nucleotides match TRBD1. The V gene's germline CDR1 is DFQATT and CDR2 SNEGSKA (reference sequence). V lost 3 bases to trimming and J lost 6 bases; unmatched junction nucleotides: 15. The CDR3 has 17 amino acids. This CDR3 is CSASGAAGQGIVQPQHF. The CDR3 DNA reads as TGCAGTGCTAGTGGGGCCGCGGGACAGGGTATCGTTCAGCCCCAGCATTTT.

This clonotype was counted ten times or more. The chain joins TRBV20-1 to TRBJ2-3; D tentatively reads TRBD1 or TRBD2 (6 bases each). CDR1 DFQATT and CDR2 SNEGSKA come from the germline V gene (reference sequence). Between the trimmed V and J ends, which lost 3 bases and 1 base, there was a span of 11 bases. The CDR3 is 14 residues long. The CDR3, as DNA: TGCAGTGCTAGTTGGGGGGCGCGCACAGATACGCAGTATTTT. Its protein is CSASWGARTDTQYF.

This clonotype was found many times. This chain connects TRBV5-1 to TRBJ2-6; D might be TRBD1 (5 bases). The germline gives CDR1 SGHRS, CDR2 YFSETQ. The CDR3 is 17 amino acids. Trimming shortened V by 0 bases and J by 2 bases, and 12 bases separated the two germline ends. CDR3 bases: TGCGCCAGCAGCTTGGAGTCAGGGTCAACTGGGGCCAACGTCCTGACTTTC. This sequence encodes CASSLESGSTGANVLTF.

Many counts were recorded for this clonotype. The V call is TRBV6-5, the J call TRBJ1-4, with 9 positions matching TRBD1. This CDR3 contains 15 residues. V trimming: 7 bases; J trimming: 8 bases; junction bases outside the gene matches: 11. The germline CDR1 and CDR2 sequences are MNHEY and SVGAGI. As DNA, the CDR3 is TGTGCCAGCAAATCGGGACAGGGTCCTTGGGAAAAACTGTTTTTT. Translation: CASKSGQGPWEKLFF.

This clonotype was observed at least ten times. The chain uses TRBV5-1 and TRBJ1-2, with 7 bases that match TRBD1. This CDR3 has 15 residues. Germline-derived CDR1 and CDR2 are SGHRS and YFSETQ. With 5 bases clipped from V and 2 bases from J, the junction kept 9 bases outside the gene matches. The CDR3 spells CASRTTGTINYGYTF. The DNA of the CDR3 is TGCGCCAGCAGGACGACAGGGACGATCAACTATGGCTACACCTTC.

This clonotype was recorded at least ten times. CDR3 in DNA: TGCGCCAGCAGCCTTAGTGGGGACAGAGGCACTGAAGCTTTCTTT. Translating it yields CASSLSGDRGTEAFF. The chain uses TRBV4-1 and TRBJ1-1, with 7 bases aligning to TRBD1. The CDR3 has 15 residues. Germline loops: CDR1 MGHRA, CDR2 YSYEKL. The junction had 9 bases not matched to a gene; V was cut back by 4 bases and J by 4 bases.

This clonotype was counted at least ten times. CDR3 in DNA: TGTGCCAGCAGCCTCCGAGGGGTCGGCTTTACTAGCACAGATACGCAGTATTTT. Translating it yields CASSLRGVGFTSTDTQYF. The rearrangement links TRBV25-1 to TRBJ2-3; D assignment may be TRBD1 or TRBD2 (5 bases each). The V end was cut by 6 bases, the J end by 0 bases, with 22 bases between. The germline V gene has CDR1 MGHDK and CDR2 SYGVNS. There are 18 residues in the CDR3.

Details on this clonotype: The DNA is omitted, as the CDR3 cannot be located on it reliably, and the CDR3 follows TCRdb's listing. V gene TRBV5-1 combines with J gene TRBJ2-3; the table names TRBD2, a call not compared with the DNA. Germline loops: CDR1 SGHRS, CDR2 YFSETQ. Both ends counted, the CDR3 spans 20 residues. This CDR3 reads CASSFYICSASIPSTDTQYF.

The sample holds many counts of this clonotype. CDR3 DNA sequence: TGTGCCAGCAGCGAGAGGATAACCGGGGAGCTGTTTTTT. Translated: CASSERITGELFF. The chain combines TRBV6-6 with TRBJ2-2; no clear D gene. CDR3 size: 13 residues. Trimming pared 6 bases from V and 5 bases from J, leaving 10 bases between. Germline CDR1 MNHNY, CDR2 SVGAGI (reference sequence).

Ten or more counts support this clonotype. The rearrangement joins TRBV7-3 to TRBJ2-3; perhaps TRBD2 as D (5 bases). The CDR3 length is 13 residues. V was trimmed by 2 bases and J by 5 bases, leaving 8 bases between them. Germline V gene sequence: CDR1 SGHTA, CDR2 FQGTGA. As DNA, the CDR3 is TGTGCCAGCAGCTTAGAGGACTTAGATACGCAGTATTTT. It codes for CASSLEDLDTQYF.

This clonotype has at least ten counts. V and J are TRBV20-1 and TRBJ2-1, with a weak D call TRBD1 (5 bases). V was clipped by 2 bases and J by 6 bases, with 23 bases between them. The CDR3 is 17 amino acids. The V gene's germline CDR1 is DFQATT and CDR2 SNEGSKA (reference sequence). CDR3 DNA sequence: TGCAGTGCTAGACCTCCCAACAGGTACCAGGCTCCCAATGAGCAGTTCTTC. Protein sequence: CSARPPNRYQAPNEQFF.

This clonotype was counted many times. The chain links TRBV28 to TRBJ1-6; 9 bases match TRBD1. CDR1 is MDHEN and CDR2 is SYDVKM in the germline V gene. The trim removed 7 bases at V and 7 bases at J, leaving 11 bases unmatched. The CDR3 is made up of 16 amino acids. The CDR3 DNA follows: TGTGCCAGCAATCCTCCTGCCGGGACAGGGAATTCACCCCTCCACTTT. The encoded protein is CASNPPAGTGNSPLHF.

This clonotype has ten or more counts. The chain links TRBV3-1 to TRBJ2-5; 8 bases match TRBD2. This CDR3 is built from 15 residues. Trimming took 4 bases from V and 2 from J; bases not matched to a gene: 6. From germline, CDR1 is LGHDT and CDR2 YNNKEL (reference sequence). The CDR3 spells CASSPNPSGQETQYF. The CDR3 region has the DNA TGTGCCAGCAGCCCAAACCCTAGCGGGCAAGAGACCCAGTACTTC.

This chain joins TRBV5-3 and TRBJ2-3, with D possibly matching TRBD1 (5 bases). TRBV5-3 is assigned to the ORF class and has an uncertain function. This CDR3 spans 17 amino acids. V lost 4 bases to trimming and J lost 2 bases, with 20 bases between them. This CDR3 is CARSLTSLQAPTDTQYF. CDR3 in DNA: TGTGCCAGAAGCCTTACTTCCTTACAGGCCCCCACAGATACGCAGTATTTT.

The V call is TRBV7-2, the J call TRBJ2-3, with D hard to call. The germline V gene has CDR1 SGHTA and CDR2 FQGNSA. The CDR3 totals 13 residues. V shed 4 bases and J shed 0 bases, with 5 bases lying between them. This CDR3 reads CASSWPSTDTQYF. The CDR3 nucleotides are TGTGCCAGCAGCTGGCCGAGCACAGATACGCAGTATTTT.

With respect to this clonotype: One base away lies a much larger clone, so this may be a sequencing read error. The V call is TRBV10-1, the J call TRBJ2-5, with D possibly being TRBD1 (6 bases). This CDR3 spans 13 amino acids. CDR1 and CDR2 (germline): WNHNN, SYGVQD (reference sequence). This CDR3 reads CASSRQAQETRYF. The CDR3, as DNA: TGCGCCAGCTCGCGACAGGCCCAAGAGACCCGGTACTTC.

This clonotype was detected only a few times. V usage is TRBV30 and J usage is TRBJ1-1, with D unresolved. Trimming took 0 bases from V and 1 from J, leaving 15 bases between them. The CDR3 consists of 16 residues. CDR1 is GTSNPN, CDR2 SVGIG, per germline (reference sequence). CDR3 loop: CAWSVNQATKNTEAFF. CDR3 in DNA: TGTGCCTGGAGTGTAAATCAGGCAACGAAGAACACTGAAGCTTTCTTT.

This clonotype came up many times. V is TRBV5-1 and J is TRBJ1-2; no reliable D call. Germline V lookup: CDR1 SGHRS, CDR2 YFSETQ. The length of the CDR3 is 14 residues. V was clipped by 6 bases and J by 2 bases, with 14 bases between them. As DNA, the CDR3 is TGCGCCAGCAATCCCACGACTGGGAACTATGGCTACACCTTC. Its protein product is CASNPTTGNYGYTF.

This clonotype was recorded many times. The rearrangement joins TRBV20-1 to TRBJ1-1; 7 bases line up with TRBD1. Trimming cost V 3 bases and J 11 bases; bases outside gene matches: 12. CDR3 length: 13 residues. CDR1 and CDR2 from the germline V gene are DFQATT and SNEGSKA (reference sequence). The CDR3 nucleotides are TGCAGTGCTAGGAGGGGGGGGACAGTGCGGGCTTTCTTT. Translation gives CSARRGGTVRAFF.

This clonotype was picked up many times. The rearrangement joins TRBV5-1 to TRBJ2-6; D remains ambiguous. The CDR3 spans 15 residues. The germline V gene has CDR1 SGHRS and CDR2 YFSETQ. The V gene lost 1 base and the J gene lost 0 bases, with 5 bases spanning the gap. CDR3 sequence: CASSLQASGANVLTF. DNA of the CDR3: TGCGCCAGCAGCTTGCAGGCCTCTGGGGCCAACGTCCTGACTTTC.

Ten or more counts support this clonotype. V is TRBV6-6 and J is TRBJ1-3; no reliable D call. V dropped 2 bases and J dropped 8 bases, with 25 bases sitting between them. The CDR3 is made up of 18 amino acids. CDR1 MNHNY and CDR2 SVGAGI come from the germline V gene (reference sequence). The CDR3 region is CASSYEPGVGAGPHTIYF. CDR3 DNA sequence: TGTGCCAGCAGTTACGAACCCGGGGTCGGTGCTGGTCCGCACACCATATATTTT.

This clonotype occurred many times. The chain uses TRBV28 and TRBJ2-1; the D is unclear. The CDR3 covers 14 residues. Trimming removed 2 bases at V and 7 bases at J, with 12 bases between. In germline, CDR1 is MDHEN, CDR2 SYDVKM. Written as DNA, the CDR3 is TGTGCCAGCAGTTTAGTGGACGCCCGTAATGAGCAGTTCTTC. It codes for CASSLVDARNEQFF.

This clonotype was seen just once. The chain recombines TRBV2 with TRBJ1-2; weak D call: TRBD1 (5 bases). Looked up from germline, CDR1 is SNHLY and CDR2 is FYNNEI. CDR3 length: 15 amino acids. The V end lost 5 bases, the J end lost 2 bases, and 15 bases lay between the germline ends. CDR3 in amino acids: CASSSSRVGNYGYTF. The CDR3 region has the DNA TGTGCCAGCAGTTCTAGCAGGGTTGGCAACTATGGCTACACCTTC.

This clonotype was counted many times. This sequence joins TRBV20-1 and TRBJ2-5, with 7 bases matching TRBD1. The CDR3 contains 14 residues. Germline CDR1 and CDR2: DFQATT and SNEGSKA (reference sequence). J lost 5 bases, V lost 0 bases, and 6 bases had no gene match. CDR3 coding DNA: TGCAGTGCTAGAGATCGTAGGGGGCCGGAGACCCAGTACTTC. Protein sequence: CSARDRRGPETQYF.

This clonotype was detected many times. The chain employs TRBV20-1 and TRBJ2-1, with TRBD1 matching 7 bases. Germline assignment: CDR1 DFQATT and CDR2 SNEGSKA (reference sequence). Trimming took 6 bases from V and 11 from J; bases not matched to a gene: 7. The CDR3 is made up of 11 amino acids. For the CDR3, the DNA is TGCAGTGCCCAGCCGGGACAGAAGCAGTTCTTC. It translates to CSAQPGQKQFF.

This clonotype was counted between two and nine times. V usage is TRBV18 and J usage is TRBJ1-5, with D perhaps matching TRBD1 (5 bases). This CDR3 spans 16 amino acids. Per germline, CDR1 KGHSH and CDR2 LQKENI. The ends were cut back, 2 bases at V and 6 bases at J, with 17 bases in the middle. In nucleotides, the CDR3 is TGTGCCAGCTCACCAATGGGACCCCAGAGGGGTCAGCCCCAGCATTTT. It is translated as CASSPMGPQRGQPQHF.

This clonotype was seen at least ten times. J is TRBJ2-4 and V is TRBV6-2 or TRBV6-3, with TRBD2 as a possible D gene (5 bases). Germline V gene sequence: CDR1 MNHEY, CDR2 SVGEGT. The V and J ends lost 5 bases and 6 bases respectively, with 14 bases between them. The CDR3 has 14 amino acids. The CDR3: CASSLPEAGNIQYF. The CDR3 bases are TGTGCCAGCAGTCTCCCGGAGGCCGGAAACATTCAGTACTTC.